Shown below are 14 T cell receptor beta chains from a single sample sequenced in a study of blood T cell repertoires in COVID-19. Generated by immunoSEQ multiplex PCR, the TCRdb table keeps only in-frame clones and is missing some. The sample carries 220,000 or so clones, 85% to 90% recorded once. The sequenced sample was PBMCs or T cells enriched from blood (not recorded which). The receptors come from a man aged 45-65 years who had been exposed to COVID-19.

The V call is TRBV6-4, the J call TRBJ1-2; 8 bases are a match to TRBD1. Germline assignment: CDR1 MRHNA and CDR2 SNTAGT. V trimming: 6 bases; J trimming: 8 bases; junction bases outside the gene matches: 8. The CDR3 covers 13 residues. The CDR3 DNA follows: TGTGCCAGCAGCCGGACAGGGCTGTACGGCTACACCTTC. It translates to CASSRTGLYGYTF.

The rearrangement uses TRBV7-9 and TRBJ2-1; the D is unclear. The length of the CDR3 is 13 residues. CDR1 is SEHNR and CDR2 is FQNEAQ in the germline V gene (reference sequence). The V end was cut by 2 bases, the J end by 15 bases, with 17 bases between. CDR3 in amino acids: CASSLMPTALPFF. The CDR3 bases are TGTGCCAGCAGCTTAATGCCCACTGCTTTACCGTTCTTC.

J is TRBJ2-4 and V is TRBV19; tentatively, D is TRBD1 (5 bases). This CDR3 is 10 amino acids long. The germline CDR1 and CDR2 sequences are LNHDA and SQIVND (reference sequence). V was cut by 8 bases and J by 10 bases, with 9 bases left in between. The CDR3 loop is CASGYRIQYF. CDR3 coding DNA: TGTGCCAGTGGCTACAGGATTCAGTACTTC. The complete variable domain, with remaining parts taken from reference TRBV19 and TRBJ2-4, reads DGGITQSPKYLFRKEGQNVTLSCEQNLNHDAMYWYRQDPGQGLRLIYYSQIVNDFQKGDIAEGYSVSREKKESFPLTVTSAQKNPTAFYLCASGYRIQYFGAGTRLSVL.

The genes are TRBV9 and TRBJ1-3; D is unresolved. Trimming shortened V by 0 bases and J by 2 bases, and 6 bases separated the two germline ends. Germline V gives CDR1 SGDLS, CDR2 YYNGEE. The CDR3 sequence is 14 residues long. CDR3 nucleotides: TGTGCCAGCAGCGTAGCAGGTACTGGAAACACCATATATTTT. Translation: CASSVAGTGNTIYF.

The chain uses TRBV2 and TRBJ2-5; weak D call: TRBD1 (6 bases). V lost 6 bases to trimming and J lost 0 bases, with 11 bases between them. This CDR3 is 14 amino acids long. From germline, CDR1 is SNHLY and CDR2 FYNNEI. The CDR3 DNA reads TGTGCCAGCAGGGGGGACACTTACCAAGAGACCCAGTACTTC. The encoded protein is CASRGDTYQETQYF.

J is TRBJ2-2 and V is TRBV27; TRBD2 matches at 11 bases. The length of the CDR3 is 15 residues. With 6 bases clipped from V and 5 bases from J, the junction kept 5 bases outside the gene matches. The V gene's germline CDR1 is MNHEY and CDR2 SMNVEV (reference sequence). The CDR3 DNA reads as TGTGCCAGCAGGCTAACTAGCGGGAGTACCGGGGAGCTGTTTTTT. This encodes CASRLTSGSTGELFF.

A few counts support this clone. V and J are TRBV19 and TRBJ2-5, with 7 nucleotides matching TRBD1. The CDR3 is 16 amino acids. After removal of 6 bases from V and 2 bases from J, the junction contained 12 bases not matched to a gene. Germline lookup yields CDR1 LNHDA and CDR2 SQIVND (reference sequence). CDR3 residues: CASSNLPPGQQETQYF. The CDR3 DNA reads TGTGCCAGTAGCAATCTGCCACCGGGACAGCAAGAGACCCAGTACTTC. The full variable domain, in which reference TRBV19 and TRBJ2-5 provide the parts outside the CDR3, is DGGITQSPKYLFRKEGQNVTLSCEQNLNHDAMYWYRQDPGQGLRLIYYSQIVNDFQKGDIAEGYSVSREKKESFPLTVTSAQKNPTAFYLCASSNLPPGQQETQYFGPGTRLLVL.

The rearrangement links TRBV10-3 to TRBJ2-7, with D possibly being TRBD1 (7 bases). V was pared by 5 bases and J by 6 bases, with 14 bases between. CDR1 ENHRY and CDR2 SYGVKD come from the germline V gene. The CDR3 loop spans 13 amino acids. The CDR3 DNA follows: TGTGCCATCAGTCAAAGTCAGGGGGGCGAGCAGTACGTC. It is translated as CAISQSQGGEQYV.

The chain joins TRBV7-3 to TRBJ2-1; the match to TRBD2 covers 8 bases. Germline CDR1 and CDR2: SGHTA and FQGTGA. CDR3 length equals 16 residues. V shed 5 bases, J shed 7 bases, and the junction held 13 bases outside the gene matches. The CDR3 sequence: CASSPSLASGFNEQFF. CDR3 nucleotides: TGTGCCAGCAGCCCCAGTTTGGCTAGCGGGTTTAATGAGCAGTTCTTC.

The chain joins TRBV6-1 to TRBJ2-7, with TRBD1 matching over 9 bases. V lost 3 bases and J lost 4; bases outside the gene matches: 10. CDR3 length: 16 residues. Germline lookup yields CDR1 MNHNS and CDR2 SASEGT. CDR3 nucleotide sequence: TGTGCCAGCAGTGAGAATACAGGGGGCGCCTGGTACGAGCAGTACGTC. Its protein is CASSENTGGAWYEQYV.

The V call is TRBV29-1, the J call TRBJ1-1, with a tentative D call TRBD1 (5 bases). Deletions cut 6 bases from V and 10 bases from J, with 18 bases between. This CDR3 region has 12 residues. Germline CDR1 and CDR2: SQVTM and ANQGSEA. CDR3 sequence (DNA): TGCAGCGTCATGGGGGGAGGACTGGCAGCTTTCTTT. As protein: CSVMGGGLAAFF. Drawing the rest from reference TRBV29-1 and TRBJ1-1, the complete variable domain is SAVISQKPSRDICQRGTSLTIQCQVDSQVTMMFWYRQQPGQSLTLIATANQGSEATYESGFVIDKFPISRPNLTFSTLTVSNMSPEDSSIYLCSVMGGGLAAFFGQGTRLTVV.

V is TRBV29-1 and J is TRBJ1-2; D gene unclear. This CDR3 has 15 residues. Germline lookup yields CDR1 SQVTM and CDR2 ANQGSEA. The ends were cut back, 1 base at V and 0 bases at J, with 12 bases in the middle. CDR3 loop: CSVEVSATPNYGYTF. For the CDR3, the DNA is TGCAGCGTTGAAGTCAGCGCTACCCCTAACTATGGCTACACCTTC.

The gene calls are TRBV10-3 and TRBJ2-3, with TRBD2 matching over 7 bases. Germline V gene lookup returns CDR1 ENHRY and CDR2 SYGVKD. V lost 3 bases and J lost 0; bases outside the gene matches: 3. This CDR3 comprises 15 residues. The CDR3 DNA is TGTGCCATCAGTGACGCGGGGGATAGCACAGATACGCAGTATTTT. Protein sequence: CAISDAGDSTDTQYF.

This clone was counted between two and nine times. The genes are TRBV11-3 and TRBJ1-1; D is ambiguous. The CDR3 runs to 13 residues. Trimming cost V 5 bases and J 3 bases, with 10 bases left between them. Germline V gene lookup returns CDR1 SGHNT and CDR2 YENEEA. The CDR3 DNA reads TGTGCCAGCAGCCTGGTCAGTCACACTGAAGCTTTCTTT. Translating gives CASSLVSHTEAFF.